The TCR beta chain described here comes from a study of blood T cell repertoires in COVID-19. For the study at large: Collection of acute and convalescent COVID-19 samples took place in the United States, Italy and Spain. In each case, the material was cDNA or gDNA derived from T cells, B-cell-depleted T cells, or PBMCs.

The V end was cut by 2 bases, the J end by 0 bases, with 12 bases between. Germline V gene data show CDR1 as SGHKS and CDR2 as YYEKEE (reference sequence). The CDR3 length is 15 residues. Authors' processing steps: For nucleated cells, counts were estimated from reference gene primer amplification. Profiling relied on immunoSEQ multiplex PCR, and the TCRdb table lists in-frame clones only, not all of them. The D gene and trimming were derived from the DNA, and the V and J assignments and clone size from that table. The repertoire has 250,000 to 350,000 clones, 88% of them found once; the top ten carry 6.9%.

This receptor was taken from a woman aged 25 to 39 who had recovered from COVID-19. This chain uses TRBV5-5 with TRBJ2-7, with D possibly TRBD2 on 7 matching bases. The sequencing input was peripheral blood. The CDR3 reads CASSLGGGSSYEQYF. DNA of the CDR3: TGTGCCAGCAGCTTAGGCGGGGGCTCCTCCTACGAGCAGTACTTC.